The 5 T cell receptor beta chains below all came from one sample that was sequenced in a study of blood T cells in healthy people across ages. The use of a sample-barcoded 5' primer and a J-beta primer mix characterized a second PCR of about 7 to 12 cycles. TCRdb reprocessed the 5' RACE reads via MiXCR and lists one record per CDR3 protein. The sample gives approximately 850,000 distinct CDR3 sequences, 55% to 70% of which show up once; roughly 22% is in the top ten. The sample consisted of blood. The receptors here all came from a man aged 25-45 years in good health.

The V call is TRBV6-5, the J call TRBJ2-3; D is perhaps TRBD2 (5 bases). Germline V gives CDR1 MNHEY, CDR2 SVGAGI. V lost 6 bases, J lost 1 base, and 14 bases lay in between. This CDR3 contains 15 residues. The CDR3 reads CASSSRAVGTDTQYF. CDR3 DNA: TGTGCCAGCAGCTCGCGGGCGGTTGGCACAGATACGCAGTATTTT.

The rearrangement links TRBV7-2 to TRBJ1-2, with a tentative D call TRBD1 (6 bases). The length of the CDR3 is 14 residues. V lost 4 bases and J 0 bases, leaving 9 bases between the germline ends. CDR1 and CDR2 from the germline V gene are SGHTA and FQGNSA. The CDR3, as DNA: TGTGCCAGCAGCTCGGACAGAACTAACTATGGCTACACCTTC. Protein sequence: CASSSDRTNYGYTF.

In the case of this clonotype: Mismatch with germline at one junction end may stem from a read error. The rearrangement uses TRBV4-2 and TRBJ2-3; 11 bases are shared with TRBD2. Looked up from germline, CDR1 is LGHNA and CDR2 is YNFKEQ. The CDR3 loop spans 16 amino acids. The CDR3 sequence is CASSLILAGEIDMQYF. CDR3 sequence (DNA): TGTGCCAGCAGCCTAATACTAGCGGGAGAGATAGATATGCAGTATTTT.

The chain has TRBV20-1 and TRBJ2-1, with D unclear. Trimming took 3 bases from V and 7 from J, leaving 16 bases between them. Germline lookup yields CDR1 DFQATT and CDR2 SNEGSKA (reference sequence). This CDR3 is built from 14 residues. CDR3: CSASRNRRPNEQFF. CDR3 nucleotide sequence: TGCAGTGCTAGTCGAAACCGCCGCCCTAATGAGCAGTTCTTC.

J is TRBJ2-3 and V is TRBV4-3, with 12 bases that match TRBD2. CDR1 LGHNA and CDR2 YSLEER come from the germline V gene. CDR3 length: 16 residues. The trim removed 4 bases at V and 4 bases at J, leaving 6 bases unmatched. The CDR3 DNA reads as TGCGCCAGCAGCCCCTCCGCTAGCGGGAGGGCAGATACGCAGTATTTT. The encoded protein is CASSPSASGRADTQYF.